This entry lists 7 T cell receptor beta chains sequenced from one sample in a study of cytomegalovirus exposure and HLA in healthy donors. The PCR contained 60 Vbeta and 13 Jbeta primers. The assay was immunoSEQ multiplex PCR, and TCRdb's table has in-frame clones only and misses some. In the table there are approximately 160,000 clones, around three quarters of which are singletons. Sample: PBMCs. These receptors all come from a woman between 40 and 55 years old in good health and CMV-seronegative.

CDR3 DNA sequence: TGTGCTAGTGGGGATACGACAGCCGCTAGCACAGATACGCAGTATTTT. It is translated as CASGDTTAASTDTQYF. The rearrangement links TRBV12-5 to TRBJ2-3; weak D call: TRBD1 (5 bases). This CDR3 has 16 amino acids. Trimming pared 6 bases from V and 0 bases from J, leaving 16 bases between. Germline V lookup: CDR1 LGHNT, CDR2 FRNRAP.

The chain is built from TRBV10-3 and TRBJ2-1; 7 bases agree with TRBD2. In germline, CDR1 is ENHRY, CDR2 SYGVKD. The CDR3 is 13 amino acids. The V segment lost 10 bases and the J segment 4 bases; nucleotides outside the gene matches: 7. This chain's CDR3 is CATAGVGYNEQFF. The CDR3 coding sequence is TGTGCCACTGCGGGAGTAGGGTACAATGAGCAGTTCTTC.

The chain combines TRBV30 with TRBJ1-2; TRBD1 agrees at 8 bases. The CDR3 runs to 17 residues. Germline-derived CDR1 and CDR2 are GTSNPN and SVGIG (reference sequence). The V gene end was trimmed by 4 bases and the J gene end by 2 bases; junction bases not matched to a gene: 15. The CDR3 DNA follows: TGTGCCTGGACCCTCTCTTTAAGGACAGGGACGAACTATGGCTACACCTTC. It specifies CAWTLSLRTGTNYGYTF.

This chain joins TRBV2 and TRBJ2-2, with a tentative D call TRBD1 (5 bases). Trimming took off 7 bases at V and 4 bases at J, with 10 bases between the two ends. Germline V CDR1 and CDR2: SNHLY, FYNNEI. This CDR3 is built from 13 residues. The CDR3 region has the DNA TGTGCCAGCATCAGGGAATCCACCGGGGAGCTGTTTTTT. It translates to CASIRESTGELFF.

This chain uses TRBV30 with TRBJ2-5; D is unresolved. CDR1 and CDR2 (germline): GTSNPN, SVGIG (reference sequence). There are 12 residues in the CDR3. Trimming took off 3 bases at V and 1 base at J, with 6 bases between the two ends. The CDR3 here is CAWRQFQETQYF. In DNA form, the CDR3 reads TGTGCCTGGAGACAGTTCCAAGAGACCCAGTACTTC.

The chain employs TRBV7-6 and TRBJ2-3; 7 bases match TRBD2. Unmatched junction bases numbered 6, after V lost 5 bases and J lost 1 base. The germline CDR1 and CDR2 sequences are SGHVS and FNYEAQ. The CDR3 has 15 residues. CDR3 sequence: CASSRWEGGTDTQYF. The CDR3 DNA reads TGTGCCAGCAGCCGATGGGAGGGCGGCACAGATACGCAGTATTTT. Complete variable domain (other parts from reference TRBV7-6 and TRBJ2-3): GAGVSQSPRYKVTKRGQDVALRCDPISGHVSLYWYRQALGQGPEFLTYFNYEAQQDKSGLPNDRFSAERPEGSISTLTIQRTEQRDSAMYRCASSRWEGGTDTQYFGPGTRLTVL.

The genes are TRBV28 and TRBJ2-3; D call uncertain. Per the germline V gene, CDR1 is MDHEN and CDR2 is SYDVKM. The V gene lost 8 bases and the J gene lost 0 bases, with 9 bases spanning the gap. This CDR3 has 13 amino acids. This chain's CDR3 is CASVLSSTDTQYF. The CDR3 DNA reads as TGTGCCAGCGTCCTTTCTAGCACAGATACGCAGTATTTT.